These 9 T cell receptor beta chains were all obtained from the same sample, sequenced in a study of blood T cell repertoires in COVID-19 (dated by TCRdb to about 2020). The library was obtained by the immunoSEQ multiplex PCR assay. In TCRdb, the immuneACCESS table is reduced to in-frame sequences with V and J assigned. These tables do not hold every clone; where another copy was compared, an unresolved V gene accounts for under half, and the others remain unexplained. The sample has around 250,000 clones on record, around four fifths of them singletons. Approximately 5.4% of the sample is held by the ten biggest clonotypes. The sequenced sample consisted of peripheral blood. The receptors stem from a man older than 75 with acute or convalescent COVID-19.

J is TRBJ1-2 and V is TRBV7-2; possibly TRBD1 for D (5 bases). The CDR3 consists of 15 residues. CDR1 and CDR2 (germline): SGHTA, FQGNSA. With 5 bases removed from V and 4 bases from J, the gap between germline ends came to 17 bases. CDR3 sequence: CASSPAPGGSYGYTF. CDR3 sequence (DNA): TGTGCCAGCAGCCCCGCGCCGGGGGGTTCCTATGGCTACACCTTC.

This sequence joins TRBV7-9 and TRBJ2-1, with 14 bases matching TRBD2. The germline CDR1 and CDR2 sequences are SEHNR and FQNEAQ (reference sequence). The CDR3 totals 19 residues. Germline trimming cut 5 bases from V and 0 bases from J; bases unmatched to any gene: 9. The CDR3 spells CASSPYPGTSGSSYNEQFF. CDR3 DNA sequence: TGTGCCAGCAGCCCGTACCCAGGGACTAGCGGGAGCTCCTACAATGAGCAGTTCTTC.

The rearrangement links TRBV15 to TRBJ2-1; 7 bases align to TRBD1. In germline, CDR1 is LNHNV, CDR2 YYDKDF (reference sequence). The CDR3 has 16 amino acids. Trimming cost V 0 bases and J 1 base; bases outside gene matches: 3. CDR3 nucleotides: TGTGCCACCAGCAGAGAACCGGGACAGTCCTACAATGAGCAGTTCTTC. This encodes CATSREPGQSYNEQFF.

This chain links TRBV30 with TRBJ2-7; 8 bases map to TRBD1. Germline loops: CDR1 GTSNPN, CDR2 SVGIG (reference sequence). This CDR3 is 12 amino acids long. Germline trimming cut 2 bases from V and 5 bases from J; bases unmatched to any gene: 2. This CDR3 is CAWSRQGNEQYF. CDR3 DNA: TGTGCCTGGAGTCGACAGGGGAACGAGCAGTACTTC.

This clone showed up just once. The V call is TRBV5-1, the J call TRBJ1-1; TRBD1 matches 7 bases. The CDR3 is 14 amino acids. Per the germline V gene, CDR1 is SGHRS and CDR2 is YFSETQ. Trimming removed 4 bases from V and 2 bases from J; junction bases left unmatched: 5. The CDR3 DNA is TGCGCCAGCAGCACGGGACAGACAAACACTGAAGCTTTCTTT. Translated, it gives CASSTGQTNTEAFF.

The chain recombines TRBV7-9 with TRBJ2-3; 8 bases are shared with TRBD1. With V trimmed by 1 base and J by 1 base, 7 bases remained unmatched. This CDR3 comprises 17 residues. Per germline, CDR1 SEHNR and CDR2 FQNEAQ (reference sequence). The CDR3 DNA reads as TGTGCCAGCAGCTTAGGCGTGACAGGGGCTGGCACAGATACGCAGTATTTT. Translation gives CASSLGVTGAGTDTQYF.

CDR3 region: CASSQDSPGQLNEKLFF. The DNA for the CDR3 is TGCGCCAGCAGCCAAGATTCCCCGGGACAGTTAAATGAAAAACTGTTTTTT. This chain links TRBV4-1 with TRBJ1-4; 7 nucleotides align to TRBD1. This CDR3 has 17 amino acids. J lost 5 bases, V lost 0 bases, and 9 bases had no gene match. Germline-derived CDR1 and CDR2 are MGHRA and YSYEKL.

This clone was seen once. The V call is TRBV24-1, the J call TRBJ2-2; 9 bases fit TRBD2. CDR3 size: 16 residues. Germline V gene data show CDR1 as KGHDR and CDR2 as SFDVKD. Trimming at V came to 4 bases and at J to 5 bases, leaving 7 bases not matched to a gene. The CDR3, as DNA: TGTGCCACCAGTGAACCTGGACTAGCGTTGACCGGGGAGCTGTTTTTT. Translated: CATSEPGLALTGELFF.

The gene calls are TRBV6-2 or TRBV6-3 and TRBJ1-5, with D perhaps TRBD1 (6 bases). The length of the CDR3 is 14 residues. V was clipped by 5 bases and J by 0 bases, with 8 bases between them. Germline V gene data show CDR1 as MNHEY and CDR2 as SVGEGT. The CDR3 DNA is TGTGCCAGCAGTGACAGGATTAGCAATCAGCCCCAGCATTTT. It translates to CASSDRISNQPQHF.